Presented here are 20 T cell receptor beta chains from one specimen sequenced in a study of T cell responses to AZD1222 COVID-19 vaccine. TCRdb's table, derived via immunoSEQ multiplex PCR, lists solely in-frame clones and lacks some. Counted here are about 180,000 clones, around 88% occurring once; the ten biggest clones make up around 0.5%. The sequences come from peripheral blood, collected on day 0 of AZD1222 vaccination. The receptors were gathered from an adult in good health.

The chain uses TRBV13 and TRBJ1-4; D might be TRBD1 (5 bases). CDR1 is PRHDT and CDR2 is FYEKMQ in the germline V gene (reference sequence). V gave up 6 bases and J gave up 7 bases, with 15 bases separating them. The CDR3 consists of 14 residues. CDR3 DNA sequence: TGTGCCAGCAGGCGCTTCGGGAGGGGTGAAAAACTGTTTTTT. Translating gives CASRRFGRGEKLFF.

The chain carries TRBV6-5 and TRBJ1-1; D is unresolved. Trimming took 6 bases from V and 5 from J, leaving 13 bases between them. This CDR3 region has 13 residues. Germline CDR1 MNHEY, CDR2 SVGAGI. CDR3 protein: CASRGLVSTEAFF. DNA of the CDR3: TGTGCCAGCAGAGGACTGGTGTCGACTGAAGCTTTCTTT.

This chain joins TRBV9 and TRBJ2-7; D not resolved. The length of the CDR3 is 13 residues. CDR1 SGDLS and CDR2 YYNGEE come from the germline V gene. V lost 0 bases, J lost 2 bases, and 6 bases lay in between. The CDR3 sequence: CASSVGPAYEQYF. The CDR3 nucleotides are TGTGCCAGCAGCGTAGGTCCAGCCTACGAGCAGTACTTC.

The rearrangement uses TRBV7-2 and TRBJ2-3, with 12 bases that match TRBD2. The CDR3 is 17 residues long. Germline assignment: CDR1 SGHTA and CDR2 FQGNSA. V gave up 4 bases and J gave up 4 bases; unmatched junction bases: 9. The chain's CDR3 is CASSSPSGGAGSDTQYF. The CDR3 nucleotides read TGTGCCAGCAGCTCACCTAGCGGGGGGGCCGGGTCAGATACGCAGTATTTT. Variable domain in full (rest from reference TRBV7-2 and TRBJ2-3): GAGVSQSPSNKVTEKGKDVELRCDPISGHTALYWYRQSLGQGLEFLIYFQGNSAPDKSGLPSDRFSAERTGGSVSTLTIQRTQQEDSAVYLCASSSPSGGAGSDTQYFGPGTRLTVL.

CDR3 residues: CASSLRWGNEQYF. Here the CDR3 DNA reads TGTGCCAGCAGCTTAAGGTGGGGGAACGAGCAGTACTTC. This rearrangement joins TRBV7-3 to TRBJ2-7; D might be TRBD1 or TRBD2, each matching 5 bases. V lost 1 base to trimming and J lost 5 bases, with 9 bases between them. The CDR3 contains 13 residues. Germline V lookup: CDR1 SGHTA, CDR2 FQGTGA.

The CDR3 nucleotides read TGCAGTGCCCTGGGCCCGTATGGCTACACCTTC. This encodes CSALGPYGYTF. V usage is TRBV20-1 and J usage is TRBJ1-2; D call uncertain. The CDR3 length is 11 residues. Germline CDR1 reads DFQATT; CDR2 reads SNEGSKA (reference sequence). Trimming removed 6 bases from V and 5 bases from J, with 10 bases in between.

This sequence joins TRBV28 and TRBJ2-7; D perhaps matches TRBD2 (7 bases). The CDR3 spans 17 residues. Trimming shortened V by 6 bases and J by 2 bases, and 23 bases separated the two germline ends. In germline, CDR1 is MDHEN, CDR2 SYDVKM. The CDR3 loop is CASSPAGAAGDTYEQYF. CDR3 DNA: TGTGCCAGCAGCCCTGCCGGTGCTGCGGGGGACACCTACGAGCAGTACTTC. Full variable domain (missing parts from reference TRBV28 and TRBJ2-7): DVKVTQSSRYLVKRTGEKVFLECVQDMDHENMFWYRQDPGLGLRLIYFSYDVKMKEKGDIPEGYSVSREKKERFSLILESASTNQTSMYLCASSPAGAAGDTYEQYFGPGTRLTVT.

V and J are TRBV19 and TRBJ1-5; 7 bases line up with TRBD1. CDR3 length: 16 amino acids. Trimming at V came to 4 bases and at J to 0 bases, leaving 6 bases not matched to a gene. Germline CDR1 reads LNHDA; CDR2 reads SQIVND (reference sequence). CDR3 nucleotide sequence: TGTGCCAGTAGTACCTTGACAGGGTATAGCAATCAGCCCCAGCATTTT. Residues: CASSTLTGYSNQPQHF.

The V call is TRBV13, the J call TRBJ2-3; possible D gene TRBD2, 6 bases. The CDR3 loop spans 15 amino acids. CDR1 is PRHDT, CDR2 FYEKMQ, per germline (reference sequence). The germline V and J ends were trimmed by 1 base and 1 base, with 9 bases remaining between them. The CDR3 loop reads CASSLAGEGTDTQYF. CDR3 sequence (DNA): TGTGCCAGCAGCTTAGCGGGGGAAGGCACAGATACGCAGTATTTT. Full variable domain (rest looked up from reference TRBV13 and TRBJ2-3): AAGVIQSPRHLIKEKRETATLKCYPIPRHDTVYWYQQGPGQDPQFLISFYEKMQSDKGSIPDRFSAQQFSDYHSELNMSSLELGDSALYFCASSLAGEGTDTQYFGPGTRLTVL.

This rearrangement joins TRBV19 to TRBJ2-5; either TRBD1 or TRBD2 may supply D (5 bases each). The CDR3 sequence is 13 residues long. Between the trimmed V and J ends, which lost 3 bases and 4 bases, there was a span of 9 bases. Germline V gene lookup returns CDR1 LNHDA and CDR2 SQIVND (reference sequence). The DNA of the CDR3 is TGTGCCAGTAGTATCCGGGGCAGAGAGACCCAGTACTTC. Its protein is CASSIRGRETQYF.

The chain joins TRBV3-1 (or the pseudogene TRBV3-2) to TRBJ2-5, with unresolved D. Germline CDR1 is LGHDT and CDR2 is YNNKEL (reference sequence). Between the trimmed V and J ends, which lost 1 base and 2 bases, there was a span of 11 bases. The CDR3 is made up of 15 amino acids. The CDR3 reads CASSQVLRLQETQYF. CDR3 DNA: TGTGCCAGCAGCCAAGTCCTCCGTCTACAAGAGACCCAGTACTTC.

The V call is TRBV2, the J call TRBJ1-5, with 8 positions matching TRBD1. Trimming at V came to 6 bases and at J to 7 bases, leaving 11 bases not matched to a gene. Germline V gene sequence: CDR1 SNHLY, CDR2 FYNNEI. The CDR3 totals 15 residues. The CDR3 loop reads CASRLGQGGRQPQHF. CDR3 DNA: TGTGCCAGCAGGTTAGGACAGGGAGGTCGACAGCCCCAGCATTTT.

The J gene is TRBJ2-5, the V gene TRBV29-1; D is tentatively TRBD1 or TRBD2 (5 bases each). V lost 6 bases, J lost 6 bases, and 20 bases lay in between. This CDR3 region has 14 residues. Germline-derived CDR1 and CDR2 are SQVTM and ANQGSEA. Here the CDR3 DNA reads TGCAGCGTGGTGGGGACCGACGGGGAAAAGACCCAGTACTTC. Its translation is CSVVGTDGEKTQYF.

The chain uses TRBV9 and TRBJ2-7; 11 bases line up with TRBD2. The germline gives CDR1 SGDLS, CDR2 YYNGEE. The CDR3 spans 15 residues. V trimming: 3 bases; J trimming: 5 bases; junction bases outside the gene matches: 7. CDR3 DNA sequence: TGTGCCAGCAGCGGTACGGGACTAGCGGCCAACGAGCAGTACTTC. It is translated as CASSGTGLAANEQYF.

The V call is TRBV5-1, the J call TRBJ1-2, with 8 positions matching TRBD1. Looked up from germline, CDR1 is SGHRS and CDR2 is YFSETQ. CDR3 length: 14 residues. Germline trimming cut 2 bases from V and 2 bases from J; bases unmatched to any gene: 2. The DNA of the CDR3 is TGCGCCAGCAGCTTATGGGACAGGAACTATGGCTACACCTTC. Its protein product is CASSLWDRNYGYTF.

The V call is TRBV28, the J call TRBJ1-2, with TRBD1 identical over 11 bases. The CDR3 sequence is 14 residues long. Germline trimming cut 6 bases from V and 8 bases from J; bases unmatched to any gene: 8. The germline gives CDR1 MDHEN, CDR2 SYDVKM. The CDR3 spells CASSLGTGGRGYTF. The CDR3 DNA is TGTGCCAGCAGCTTGGGGACAGGGGGGCGGGGCTACACCTTC.

This clone was seen once. CDR3 nucleotide sequence: TGTGCCAGCAGCACCAGCGACAATGAGCAGTTCTTC. Amino acids: CASSTSDNEQFF. The chain is built from TRBV7-9 and TRBJ2-1; D ambiguous. Trimming pared 5 bases from V and 5 bases from J, leaving 7 bases between. The V gene's germline CDR1 is SEHNR and CDR2 FQNEAQ (reference sequence). The CDR3 totals 12 residues.

V usage is TRBV19 and J usage is TRBJ2-4; 10 bases are a match to TRBD2. Germline CDR1 LNHDA, CDR2 SQIVND (reference sequence). The CDR3 extends over 15 amino acids. J was trimmed by 10 bases and V by 3 bases; bases with no gene match: 9. The CDR3 nucleotides read TGTGCCAGTAGTATCGCTAGCGGGGGTTTTGGGATTCAGTACTTC. Protein: CASSIASGGFGIQYF.

The CDR3 DNA follows: TGTGCCAGCAGTTCAGGGGGTGGCTACGAGCAGTACTTC. It yields the protein CASSSGGGYEQYF. V and J are TRBV7-9 and TRBJ2-7; 7 bases agree with TRBD1. This CDR3 has 13 residues. After removal of 6 bases from V and 3 bases from J, the junction contained 5 bases not matched to a gene. In germline, CDR1 is SEHNR, CDR2 FQNEAQ (reference sequence).

This clone has just a few counts. Other DNA sequences in the same sample also yield this CDR3. V and J are TRBV7-3 and TRBJ2-1; D call uncertain. Trimming pared 4 bases from V and 6 bases from J, leaving 4 bases between. Germline values: CDR1 SGHTA, CDR2 FQGTGA. There are 11 residues in the CDR3. CDR3 loop: CASSSTNEQFF. For the CDR3, the DNA is TGTGCCAGCAGCTCCACCAATGAGCAGTTCTTC.